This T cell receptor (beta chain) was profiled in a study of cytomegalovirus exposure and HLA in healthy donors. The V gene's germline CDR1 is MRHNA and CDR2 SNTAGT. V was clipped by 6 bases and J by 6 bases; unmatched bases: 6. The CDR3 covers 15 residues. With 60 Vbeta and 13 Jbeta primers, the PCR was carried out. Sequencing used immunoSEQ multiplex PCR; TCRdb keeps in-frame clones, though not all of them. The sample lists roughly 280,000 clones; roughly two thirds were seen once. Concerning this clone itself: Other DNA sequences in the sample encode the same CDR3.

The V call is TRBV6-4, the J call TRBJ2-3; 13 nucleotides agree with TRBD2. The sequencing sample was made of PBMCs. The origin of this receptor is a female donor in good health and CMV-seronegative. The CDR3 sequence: CASSEGTSGTDTQYF. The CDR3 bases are TGTGCCAGCAGCGAGGGGACTAGCGGGACCGATACGCAGTATTTT.